This T cell receptor beta chain was identified during a study of blood T cells in healthy people across ages. This clonotype was detected ten times or more. Alongside a J-beta primer mix, a sample-barcoded 5' primer served in a second PCR lasting about 6 to 11 cycles. Each TCR beta cDNA got a 12-nucleotide random molecular identifier. TCRdb itself ran the 5' RACE reads through MiXCR, one entry per CDR3 protein. The sample includes fewer than 900,000 distinct CDR3 sequences, 36% of them seen just once. CDR3 length equals 15 residues. V shed 0 bases and J 2 bases; nucleotides not matched to a gene: 3. Germline loops: CDR1 LGHNA, CDR2 YNFKEQ.

Specimen: blood. The clonotype comes from a man aged 18 to 29 in good health. The chain has TRBV4-2 and TRBJ1-2, with 7 bases identical to TRBD1. The CDR3 is CASSQDRDSNYGYTF. CDR3 DNA sequence: TGTGCCAGCAGCCAAGATCGGGACAGCAACTATGGCTACACCTTC.